The next 19 T cell receptor beta chains were all read from a single sample in a study of shared clonotypes between healthy human individuals. Method: immunoSEQ multiplex PCR; TCRdb's copy keeps in-frame clones and lacks some. The sample includes 2 million to 2.5 million clones, around 93% of them seen just once. What was sequenced was naive CD4+ T cells from PBMCs. Stated subset: CD45RA+ positively selected. These receptors were taken from a young man in good health. Some clones in this sample may be carry-over from other donors' samples.

The rearrangement joins TRBV27 to TRBJ1-5; D ambiguous. Germline V gene data show CDR1 as MNHEY and CDR2 as SMNVEV (reference sequence). V lost 8 bases, J lost 4 bases, and 12 bases lay in between. This CDR3 comprises 13 residues. Here the CDR3 DNA reads TGTGCCAGCGCCATGCCCGCAAATCAGCCCCAGCATTTT. Translation gives CASAMPANQPQHF.

This rearrangement joins TRBV30 to TRBJ2-1, with D unresolved. V was cut by 3 bases and J by 4 bases, with 10 bases left in between. Per germline, CDR1 GTSNPN and CDR2 SVGIG (reference sequence). The CDR3 sequence is 13 residues long. The CDR3 spells CAWSSLGYNEQFF. Here the CDR3 DNA reads TGTGCCTGGAGCTCCTTGGGTTACAATGAGCAGTTCTTC.

The chain combines TRBV6-5 with TRBJ2-5, with D perhaps being TRBD1 or TRBD2 (5 bases each). CDR1 and CDR2 (germline): MNHEY, SVGAGI. Trimming took 0 bases from V and 7 from J, leaving 15 bases between them. This CDR3 region has 15 residues. CDR3 in amino acids: CASSYSSGNGGTQYF. The DNA for the CDR3 is TGTGCCAGCAGTTACTCCTCGGGGAATGGGGGGACCCAGTACTTC.

This chain uses TRBV28 with TRBJ2-3, with 7 nucleotides matching TRBD2. V shed 4 bases and J 5 bases; nucleotides not matched to a gene: 3. The CDR3 extends over 13 amino acids. Germline V CDR1 and CDR2: MDHEN, SYDVKM. The CDR3 coding sequence is TGTGCCAGCAGTTCCCCGGGGGGAGATACGCAGTATTTT. It is translated as CASSSPGGDTQYF.

With respect to this clone: Other DNA sequences in the sample encode the same CDR3. The chain carries TRBV5-1 and TRBJ2-5; unclear D gene. Germline loops: CDR1 SGHRS, CDR2 YFSETQ. This CDR3 region has 13 residues. Trimming shortened V by 0 bases and J by 5 bases, and 8 bases separated the two germline ends. The CDR3 protein is CASSLAPVETQYF. CDR3 coding DNA: TGCGCCAGCAGCTTGGCTCCAGTCGAGACCCAGTACTTC. Full variable domain (outside the CDR3, taken from reference TRBV5-1 and TRBJ2-5): KAGVTQTPRYLIKTRGQQVTLSCSPISGHRSVSWYQQTPGQGLQFLFEYFSETQRNKGNFPGRFSGRQFSNSRSEMNVSTLELGDSALYLCASSLAPVETQYFGPGTRLLVL.

This chain links TRBV5-1 with TRBJ2-1; 7 positions agree with TRBD2. V was pared by 4 bases and J by 4 bases, with 5 bases of the junction left unmatched. The germline CDR1 and CDR2 sequences are SGHRS and YFSETQ. This CDR3 region has 14 residues. CDR3 in amino acids: CASSGGSFYNEQFF. The DNA for the CDR3 is TGCGCCAGCAGCGGCGGGAGTTTTTACAATGAGCAGTTCTTC.

A single count supports this clone. This specimen includes other DNA sequences encoding the same CDR3. The V gene is TRBV19, the J gene TRBJ1-1; D gene uncertain. The CDR3 loop spans 12 amino acids. Germline CDR1 is LNHDA and CDR2 is SQIVND (reference sequence). Trimming pared 1 base from V and 4 bases from J, leaving 4 bases between. The CDR3 reads CASSIAGTEAFF. DNA of the CDR3: TGTGCCAGTAGTATAGCGGGCACTGAAGCTTTCTTT.

The chain's CDR3 is CASRQTSGKETQYF. DNA of the CDR3: TGTGCCAGCAGGCAGACTAGCGGGAAGGAGACCCAGTACTTC. This chain joins TRBV7-2 and TRBJ2-5; 11 positions match TRBD2. The J segment lost 5 bases and the V segment lost 6 bases, leaving 5 bases of the junction unmatched. In germline, CDR1 is SGHTA, CDR2 FQGNSA. The CDR3 loop spans 14 amino acids.

This chain uses TRBV6-1 with TRBJ1-1; tentative D call: TRBD1 (5 bases). V was shortened by 2 bases and J by 7 bases, with 11 bases between the two germline ends. Germline V CDR1 and CDR2: MNHNS, SASEGT. This CDR3 is built from 13 residues. The CDR3 loop reads CASSERGASEAFF. The CDR3 DNA sequence: TGTGCCAGCAGTGAAAGGGGAGCGAGTGAAGCTTTCTTT.

The rearrangement links TRBV7-2 to TRBJ1-2, with TRBD1 as a possible D gene (6 bases). V lost 5 bases and J 5 bases, leaving 12 bases between the germline ends. The CDR3 totals 13 residues. Germline lookup yields CDR1 SGHTA and CDR2 FQGNSA. The CDR3 protein is CASSPEGGYGYTF. The CDR3 coding sequence is TGTGCCAGCAGCCCTGAAGGGGGTTATGGCTACACCTTC.

This chain joins TRBV7-6 and TRBJ1-1; D gene ambiguous. The CDR3 runs to 15 residues. V shed 8 bases and J shed 2 bases, with 18 bases lying between them. CDR1 is SGHVS and CDR2 is FNYEAQ in the germline V gene. The CDR3 sequence: CASLLEGNGNTEAFF. The CDR3 nucleotides read TGTGCCAGCTTATTAGAGGGCAACGGCAACACTGAAGCTTTCTTT.

J is TRBJ2-5 and V is TRBV10-3, with 8 bases fitting TRBD1. CDR3 size: 16 residues. CDR1 is ENHRY, CDR2 SYGVKD, per germline. Trimming at V came to 3 bases and at J to 5 bases, leaving 11 bases not matched to a gene. The CDR3 reads CAISERATGGEETQYF. DNA for the CDR3: TGTGCCATCAGTGAAAGGGCCACAGGGGGTGAGGAGACCCAGTACTTC.

The chain couples TRBV29-1 to TRBJ1-2; the D gene is possibly TRBD1 (5 bases). Per germline, CDR1 SQVTM and CDR2 ANQGSEA. V lost 6 bases and J lost 0, with 17 bases in between. The CDR3 contains 15 residues. The CDR3 DNA is TGCAGCGTCGCCGGACAACCTATCTCTAACTATGGCTACACCTTC. It translates to CSVAGQPISNYGYTF. The entire variable domain, with the rest obtained from reference TRBV29-1 and TRBJ1-2, is as follows: SAVISQKPSRDICQRGTSLTIQCQVDSQVTMMFWYRQQPGQSLTLIATANQGSEATYESGFVIDKFPISRPNLTFSTLTVSNMSPEDSSIYLCSVAGQPISNYGYTFGSGTRLTVV.

This clone was counted only a few times. The chain is built from TRBV6-6 and TRBJ2-5, with 14 bases matching TRBD2. Germline CDR1 and CDR2: MNHNY and SVGAGI (reference sequence). The V and J ends lost 6 bases and 5 bases, in that order; junction bases with no gene match: 8. The CDR3 has 16 residues. CDR3 nucleotides: TGTGCCAGCAGACCTCCGGGACTAGCGGGAGCGGAGACCCAGTACTTC. It translates to CASRPPGLAGAETQYF.

The chain joins TRBV7-3 to TRBJ1-1; no clear D. This CDR3 is 16 amino acids long. The germline V gene encodes CDR1 SGHTA and CDR2 FQGTGA. V lost 5 bases and J lost 0, with 16 bases in between. The CDR3 region is CASSLQVGRMNTEAFF. CDR3 in DNA: TGTGCCAGCAGCCTCCAGGTGGGGAGGATGAACACTGAAGCTTTCTTT.

The CDR3 sequence is CASSRTGSRYGYTF. The DNA for the CDR3 is TGTGCCAGCAGTCGGACAGGGTCCCGTTATGGCTACACCTTC. The rearrangement joins TRBV6-5 to TRBJ1-2; TRBD1 aligns across 8 bases. The CDR3 contains 14 residues. The V gene end was trimmed by 5 bases and the J gene end by 5 bases; junction bases not matched to a gene: 7. Looked up from germline, CDR1 is MNHEY and CDR2 is SVGAGI.

CDR3 sequence reads: CASSLQGRGQPQHF. The CDR3 bases are TGTGCCAGCAGCCTGCAGGGAAGAGGTCAGCCCCAGCATTTT. V gene TRBV6-5 combines with J gene TRBJ1-5; the D gene is possibly TRBD1 (5 bases). V shed 6 bases and J shed 6 bases, with 15 bases lying between them. CDR3 length: 14 amino acids. Germline V gene data show CDR1 as MNHEY and CDR2 as SVGAGI.

This clone appeared once. The rearrangement joins TRBV7-2 to TRBJ2-7, with unresolved D. The CDR3 runs to 17 residues. Trimming removed 4 bases at V and 0 bases at J, with 19 bases between. CDR1 is SGHTA, CDR2 FQGNSA, per germline. CDR3 region: CASSWAGFGFSSYEQYF. The CDR3 coding sequence is TGTGCCAGCAGCTGGGCTGGGTTTGGGTTTAGCTCCTACGAGCAGTACTTC.

About this clone: The same CDR3 arises from other DNA sequences in this sample as well. The chain combines TRBV5-1 with TRBJ2-5; perhaps TRBD2 as D (6 bases). The CDR3 contains 14 residues. Germline CDR1 and CDR2: SGHRS and YFSETQ. V was clipped by 2 bases and J by 3 bases, with 11 bases between them. CDR3 protein: CASSFTGREETQYF. The CDR3 DNA follows: TGCGCCAGCAGCTTCACCGGGAGAGAAGAGACCCAGTACTTC.